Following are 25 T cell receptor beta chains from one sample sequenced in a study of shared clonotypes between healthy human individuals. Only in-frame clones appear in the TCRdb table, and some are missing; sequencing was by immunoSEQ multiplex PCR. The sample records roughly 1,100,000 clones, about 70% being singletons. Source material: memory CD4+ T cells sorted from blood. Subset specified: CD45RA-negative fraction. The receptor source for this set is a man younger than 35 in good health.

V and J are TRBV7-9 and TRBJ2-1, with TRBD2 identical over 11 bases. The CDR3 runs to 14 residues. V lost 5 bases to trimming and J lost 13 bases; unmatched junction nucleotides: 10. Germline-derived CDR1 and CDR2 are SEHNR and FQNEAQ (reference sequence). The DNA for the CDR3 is TGTGCCAGCAGCCTAACATCTAGCGGGGGGTACCAGTTCTTC. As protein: CASSLTSSGGYQFF.

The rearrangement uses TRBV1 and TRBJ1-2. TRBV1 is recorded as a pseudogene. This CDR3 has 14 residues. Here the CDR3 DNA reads TGCACCAGCAGCCAAATCGGTGCAGACTATGGCTACACCTTC. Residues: CTSSQIGADYGYTF.

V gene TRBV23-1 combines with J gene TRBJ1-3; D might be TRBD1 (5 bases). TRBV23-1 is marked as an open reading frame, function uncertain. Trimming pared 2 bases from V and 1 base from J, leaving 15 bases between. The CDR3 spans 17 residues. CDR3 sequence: CASSQPLVQGSGNTIYF. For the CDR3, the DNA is TGCGCCAGCAGTCAACCCCTGGTCCAGGGTTCTGGAAACACCATATATTTT.

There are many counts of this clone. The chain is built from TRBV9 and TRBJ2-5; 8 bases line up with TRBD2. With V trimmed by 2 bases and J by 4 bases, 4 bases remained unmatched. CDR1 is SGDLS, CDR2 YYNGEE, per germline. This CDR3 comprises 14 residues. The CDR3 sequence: CASSVGTSRETQYF. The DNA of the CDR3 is TGTGCCAGCAGCGTCGGGACTAGTAGAGAGACCCAGTACTTC.

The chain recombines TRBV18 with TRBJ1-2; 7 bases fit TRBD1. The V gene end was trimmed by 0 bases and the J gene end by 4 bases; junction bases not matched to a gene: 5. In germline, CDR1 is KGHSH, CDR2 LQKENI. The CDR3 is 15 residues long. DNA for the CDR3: TGTGCCAGCTCACCACCGACAGGGAGAAGCTATGGCTACACCTTC. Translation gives CASSPPTGRSYGYTF.

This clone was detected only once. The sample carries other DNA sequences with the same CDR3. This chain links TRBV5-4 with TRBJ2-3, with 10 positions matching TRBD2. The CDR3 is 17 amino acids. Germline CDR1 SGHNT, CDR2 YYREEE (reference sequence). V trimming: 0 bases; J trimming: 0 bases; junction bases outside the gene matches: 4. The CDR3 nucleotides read TGTGCCAGCAGCTTGGCTCTAGCGGGGGTCAGCACAGATACGCAGTATTTT. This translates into CASSLALAGVSTDTQYF.

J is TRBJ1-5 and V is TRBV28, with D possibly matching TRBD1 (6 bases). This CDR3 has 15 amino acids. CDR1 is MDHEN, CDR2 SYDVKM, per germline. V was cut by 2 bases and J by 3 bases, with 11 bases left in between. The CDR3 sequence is CASSLIQGFNQPQHF. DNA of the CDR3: TGTGCCAGCAGTTTAATACAGGGATTCAATCAGCCCCAGCATTTT.

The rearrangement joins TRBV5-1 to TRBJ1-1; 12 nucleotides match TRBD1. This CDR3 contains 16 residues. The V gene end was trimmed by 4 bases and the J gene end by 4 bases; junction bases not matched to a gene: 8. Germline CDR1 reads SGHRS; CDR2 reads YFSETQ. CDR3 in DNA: TGCGCCAGCAGCCCCGGGACAGGGGGCAAAGGCACTGAAGCTTTCTTT. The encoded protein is CASSPGTGGKGTEAFF. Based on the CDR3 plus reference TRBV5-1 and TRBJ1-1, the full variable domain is KAGVTQTPRYLIKTRGQQVTLSCSPISGHRSVSWYQQTPGQGLQFLFEYFSETQRNKGNFPGRFSGRQFSNSRSEMNVSTLELGDSALYLCASSPGTGGKGTEAFFGQGTRLTVV.

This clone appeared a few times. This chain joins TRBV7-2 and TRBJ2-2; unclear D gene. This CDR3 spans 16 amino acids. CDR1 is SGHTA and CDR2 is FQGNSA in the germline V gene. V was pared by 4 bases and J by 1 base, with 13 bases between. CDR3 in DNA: TGTGCCAGCAGCTCCTTTGGGGTTGGGAACACCGGGGAGCTGTTTTTT. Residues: CASSSFGVGNTGELFF.

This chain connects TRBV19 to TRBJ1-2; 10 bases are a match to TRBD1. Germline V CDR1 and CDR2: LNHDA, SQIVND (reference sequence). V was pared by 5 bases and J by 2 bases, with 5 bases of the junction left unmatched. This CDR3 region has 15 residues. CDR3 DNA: TGTGCCAGTAGTCTCCGGACAGGGGGAAACTATGGCTACACCTTC. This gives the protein CASSLRTGGNYGYTF.

The CDR3 DNA reads TGTGCCAGCAGTTCCGGGACGGAAAGCTCCTACGAGCAGTACTTC. It encodes CASSSGTESSYEQYF. This chain connects TRBV6-5 to TRBJ2-7; perhaps D is TRBD1 or TRBD2 (5 bases each). Trimming stripped 4 bases from V and 0 bases from J, with 13 bases between. Germline-derived CDR1 and CDR2 are MNHEY and SVGAGI. The CDR3 is 15 residues long.

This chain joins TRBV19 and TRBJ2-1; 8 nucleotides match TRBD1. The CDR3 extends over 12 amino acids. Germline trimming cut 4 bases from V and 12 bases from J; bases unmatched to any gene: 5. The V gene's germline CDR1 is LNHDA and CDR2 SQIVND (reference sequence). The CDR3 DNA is TGTGCCAGTAGTACTTCCGGGACAGGGCAGTTCTTC. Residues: CASSTSGTGQFF.

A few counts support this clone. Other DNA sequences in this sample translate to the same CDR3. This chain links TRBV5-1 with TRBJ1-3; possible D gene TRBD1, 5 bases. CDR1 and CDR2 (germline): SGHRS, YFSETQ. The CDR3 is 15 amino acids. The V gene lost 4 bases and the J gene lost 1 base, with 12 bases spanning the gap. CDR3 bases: TGCGCCAGCAGCCGGGACGGATCTTCTGGAAACACCATATATTTT. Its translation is CASSRDGSSGNTIYF.

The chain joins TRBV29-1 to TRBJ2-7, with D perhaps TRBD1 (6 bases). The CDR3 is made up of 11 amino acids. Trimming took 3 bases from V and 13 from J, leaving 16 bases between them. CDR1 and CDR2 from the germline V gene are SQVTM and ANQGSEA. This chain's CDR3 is CSVEDSRREYF. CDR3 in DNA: TGCAGCGTTGAGGACAGTCGACGAGAATACTTC.

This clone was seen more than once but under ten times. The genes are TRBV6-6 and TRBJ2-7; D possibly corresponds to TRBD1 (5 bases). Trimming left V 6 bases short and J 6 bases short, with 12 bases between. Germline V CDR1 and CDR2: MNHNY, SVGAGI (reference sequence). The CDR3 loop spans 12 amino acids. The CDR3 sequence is CASSLDGAEQYF. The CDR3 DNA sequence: TGTGCCAGCAGCCTAGATGGGGCCGAGCAGTACTTC.

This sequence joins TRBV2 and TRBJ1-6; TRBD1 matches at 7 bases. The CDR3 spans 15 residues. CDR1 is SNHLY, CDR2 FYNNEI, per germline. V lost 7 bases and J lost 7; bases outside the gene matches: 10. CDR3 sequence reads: CASIVQGTENSPLHF. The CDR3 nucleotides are TGTGCCAGCATCGTACAGGGGACAGAAAATTCACCCCTCCACTTT.

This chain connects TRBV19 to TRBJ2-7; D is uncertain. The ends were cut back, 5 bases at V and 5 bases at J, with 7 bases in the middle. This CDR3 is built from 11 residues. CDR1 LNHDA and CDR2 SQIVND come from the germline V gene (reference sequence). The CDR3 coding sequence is TGTGCCAGTAGTCTCAGACACGAGCAGTACTTC. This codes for CASSLRHEQYF.

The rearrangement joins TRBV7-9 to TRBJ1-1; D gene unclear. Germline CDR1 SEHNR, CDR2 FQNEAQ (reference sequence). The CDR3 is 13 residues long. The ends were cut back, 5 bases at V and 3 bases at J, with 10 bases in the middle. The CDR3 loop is CASSAYGDTEAFF. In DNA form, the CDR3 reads TGTGCCAGCAGCGCATATGGGGACACTGAAGCTTTCTTT.

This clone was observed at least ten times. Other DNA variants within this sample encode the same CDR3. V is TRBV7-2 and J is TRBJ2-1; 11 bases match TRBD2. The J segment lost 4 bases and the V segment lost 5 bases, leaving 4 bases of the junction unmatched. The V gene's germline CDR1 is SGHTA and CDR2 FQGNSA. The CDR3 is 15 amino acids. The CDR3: CASSPGLAAYNEQFF. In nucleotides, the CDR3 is TGTGCCAGCAGCCCGGGACTAGCGGCTTACAATGAGCAGTTCTTC.

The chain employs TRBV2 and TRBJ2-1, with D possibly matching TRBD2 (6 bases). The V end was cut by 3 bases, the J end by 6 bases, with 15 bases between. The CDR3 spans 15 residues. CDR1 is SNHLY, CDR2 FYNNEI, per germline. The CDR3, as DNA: TGTGCCAGCAGTGAGCGGGACCTCATCCGCAATGAGCAGTTCTTC. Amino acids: CASSERDLIRNEQFF.

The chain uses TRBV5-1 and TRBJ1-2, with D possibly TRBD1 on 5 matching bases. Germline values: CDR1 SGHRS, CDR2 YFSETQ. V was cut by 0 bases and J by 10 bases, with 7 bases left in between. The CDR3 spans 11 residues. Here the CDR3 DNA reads TGCGCCAGCAGCTTGGAAGGGGCCTACACCTTC. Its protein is CASSLEGAYTF.

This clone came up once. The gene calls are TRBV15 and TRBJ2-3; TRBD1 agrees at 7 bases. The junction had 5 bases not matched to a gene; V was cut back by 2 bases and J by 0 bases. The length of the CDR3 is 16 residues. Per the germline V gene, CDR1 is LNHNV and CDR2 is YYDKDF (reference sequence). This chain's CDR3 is CATSRTRQGSTDTQYF. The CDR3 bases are TGTGCCACCAGCAGAACGAGACAGGGAAGCACAGATACGCAGTATTTT.

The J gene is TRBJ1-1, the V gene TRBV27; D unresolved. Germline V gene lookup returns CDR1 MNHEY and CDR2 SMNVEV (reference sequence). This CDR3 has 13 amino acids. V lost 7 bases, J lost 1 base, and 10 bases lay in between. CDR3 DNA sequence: TGTGCCAGCAAGGTGCGGCAGAACACTGAAGCTTTCTTT. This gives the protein CASKVRQNTEAFF.

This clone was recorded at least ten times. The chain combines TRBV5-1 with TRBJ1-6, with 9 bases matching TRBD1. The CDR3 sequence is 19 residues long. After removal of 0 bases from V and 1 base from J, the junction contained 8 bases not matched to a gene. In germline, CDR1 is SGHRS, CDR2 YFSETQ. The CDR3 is CASSLEGQGLRSYNSPLHF. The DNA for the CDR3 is TGCGCCAGCAGCTTGGAGGGACAGGGTTTAAGGTCCTATAATTCACCCCTCCACTTT.

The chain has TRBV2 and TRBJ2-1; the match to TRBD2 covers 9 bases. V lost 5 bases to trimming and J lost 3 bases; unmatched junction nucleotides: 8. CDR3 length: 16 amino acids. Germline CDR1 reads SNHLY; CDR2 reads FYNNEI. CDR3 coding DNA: TGTGCCAGCAGTCCTCTAGCGGGACCGGGCTACAATGAGCAGTTCTTC. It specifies CASSPLAGPGYNEQFF.